This is a list of T cell receptor beta chains from one sample in a study of graft-versus-host responses after intestinal transplantation. These receptors are not linked to any known antigen. The method was immunoSEQ multiplex PCR; TCRdb's version includes in-frame clones alone and lacks a portion of them. The sample records over 80,000 clones, 92% being singletons. The starting material was unstimulated CD8+ T cells sorted from spleen or lymph node cells, obtained before transplant. The source of these receptors is a human donor who was the organ donor for an intestinal transplant. The CDR3 runs from the conserved cysteine through the conserved F or W. Each record gives: D gene, V gene, J gene, clone size, CDR3 protein, CDR3 DNA. A D gene is named only where the DNA matches it firmly. Where a row states a size, it is once, few, many or the class of an expanded clone; other rows omit it.

>NA|TRBV1|TRBJ2-3|NA
CTSSQDTASGGPSTDTQYF
TGCACCAGCAGCCAAGACACCGCTAGCGGGGGCCCTAGCACAGATACGCAGTATTTT
>NA|TRBV5-1|TRBJ1-5|NA
CASSEADGSNQPQHF
TGCGCCAGCAGCGAAGCGGACGGGAGCAATCAGCCCCAGCATTTT
>NA|TRBV6-5|TRBJ1-2|NA
CASAGRGAEGYTF
TGTGCCAGCGCCGGGAGGGGCGCGGAGGGCTACACCTTC
>NA|TRBV9|TRBJ2-3|NA
CASSLRDSLSTDTQYF
TGTGCCAGCAGCCTACGGGACTCCCTCTCGACAGATACGCAGTATTTT
>NA|TRBV13|TRBJ1-5|NA
CASSSGRRKPQHF
TGTGCCAGCAGCTCGGGCCGGAGGAAGCCCCAGCATTTT
>TRBD1|TRBV5-1|TRBJ2-7|NA
CASSFGDRGSSYEQYF
TGCGCCAGCAGCTTCGGGGACAGGGGGAGCTCCTACGAGCAGTACTTC
>NA|TRBV5-1|TRBJ2-7|NA
CASSLNRQIYEQYF
TGCGCCAGCAGCTTGAACAGGCAAATCTACGAGCAGTACTTC
>TRBD2|TRBV4-1|TRBJ2-1|NA
CASSQTQTSGGYNEQFF
TGCGCCAGCAGCCAAACCCAGACTAGCGGGGGCTACAATGAGCAGTTCTTC
>NA|TRBV9|TRBJ2-5|NA
CASSVGGLGGETQYF
TGTGCCAGCAGCGTAGGAGGTCTGGGGGGAGAGACCCAGTACTTC
>TRBD1|TRBV6-5|TRBJ1-2|few
CASSGTGPNYGYTF
TGTGCCAGCAGTGGGACAGGGCCTAACTATGGCTACACCTTC
>NA|TRBV27|TRBJ2-7|NA
CASTQGYEQYF
TGTGCCAGCACGCAGGGTTACGAGCAGTACTTC
>NA|TRBV4-2|TRBJ2-1|NA
CASSHLETGYNEQFF
TGTGCCAGCAGCCATCTTGAAACAGGCTACAATGAGCAGTTCTTC
>TRBD2|TRBV7-3|TRBJ2-1|NA
CASSALAGGSYNEQFF
TGTGCCAGCAGCGCACTAGCGGGGGGCTCCTACAATGAGCAGTTCTTC
>NA|TRBV6-5|TRBJ1-2|NA
CASSYGTREANYGYTF
TGTGCCAGCAGTTACGGTACACGGGAGGCGAACTATGGCTACACCTTC
>TRBD1|TRBV9|TRBJ2-7|NA
CASSEGASLSYEQYF
TGTGCCAGCAGCGAGGGGGCTAGTCTCTCCTACGAGCAGTACTTC
>TRBD2|TRBV4-2|TRBJ2-3|NA
CASSQGGPGGFTDTQYF
TGTGCCAGCAGCCAAGGGGGCCCCGGGGGGTTCACAGATACGCAGTATTTT
>NA|TRBV27|TRBJ2-7|NA
CASSLLANSYEQYF
TGTGCCAGCAGTTTACTCGCGAACTCCTACGAGCAGTACTTC
>TRBD2|TRBV11-2|TRBJ2-3|NA
CASSLEYAGGTDTQYF
TGTGCCAGCAGCTTAGAGTATGCGGGGGGTACAGATACGCAGTATTTT
>TRBD1|TRBV7-9|TRBJ1-2|NA
CASSSDRGGIKSYTF
TGTGCCAGCAGCTCAGACAGGGGGGGAATCAAAAGCTACACCTTC
>NA|TRBV7-6|TRBJ1-5|NA
CASSLNPNQPQHF
TGTGCCAGCAGCTTAAATCCGAATCAGCCCCAGCATTTT
>TRBD1|TRBV9|TRBJ2-7|NA
CASSVGAGSGQGYEQYF
TGTGCCAGCAGCGTAGGGGCGGGGTCAGGACAGGGGTACGAGCAGTACTTC
>TRBD1|TRBV5-8|TRBJ1-2|NA
CASSLVGTGVYGYTF
TGTGCCAGCAGCTTGGTCGGGACAGGGGTTTATGGCTACACCTTC
>NA|TRBV6-6|TRBJ1-1|few
CASSYGAEAFF
TGTGCCAGCAGTTACGGAGCTGAAGCTTTCTTT
>TRBD1|TRBV5-4|TRBJ1-4|NA
CAGSSPGTEGGKLFF
TGTGCCGGCAGCAGCCCCGGGACAGAGGGCGGAAAACTGTTTTTT
>NA|TRBV28|TRBJ1-6|NA
CASSLWAEINSPLHF
TGTGCCAGCAGTTTATGGGCGGAGATAAATTCACCCCTCCACTTT
>NA|TRBV7-9|TRBJ1-6|NA
CASSPSAGAYNSPLHF
TGTGCCAGCAGCCCATCTGCGGGGGCCTATAATTCACCCCTCCACTTT